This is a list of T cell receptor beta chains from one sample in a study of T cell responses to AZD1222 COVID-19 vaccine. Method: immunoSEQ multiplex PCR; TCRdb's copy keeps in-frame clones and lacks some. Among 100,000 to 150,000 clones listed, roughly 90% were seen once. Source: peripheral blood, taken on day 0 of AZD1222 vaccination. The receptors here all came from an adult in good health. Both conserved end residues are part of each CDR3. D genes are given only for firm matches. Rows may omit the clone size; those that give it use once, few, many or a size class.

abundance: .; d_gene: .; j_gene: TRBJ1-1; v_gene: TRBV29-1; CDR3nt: TGCAGCGTTGAACTAATGTCCGTGTACACTGAAGCTTTCTTT; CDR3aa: CSVELMSVYTEAFF
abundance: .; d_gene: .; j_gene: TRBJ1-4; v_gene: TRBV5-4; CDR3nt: TGTGCCAGCAGCGCAGGCACTAATGAAAAACTGTTTTTT; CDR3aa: CASSAGTNEKLFF
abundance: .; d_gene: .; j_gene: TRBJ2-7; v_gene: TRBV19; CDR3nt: TGTGCCAGTAGTTGGGACTCGCAAAGCTCCTACGAGCAGTACTTC; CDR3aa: CASSWDSQSSYEQYF
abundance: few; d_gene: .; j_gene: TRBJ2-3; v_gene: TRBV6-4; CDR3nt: TGTGCCAGCAGTCTCCGGAGCACAGATACGCAGTATTTT; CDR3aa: CASSLRSTDTQYF
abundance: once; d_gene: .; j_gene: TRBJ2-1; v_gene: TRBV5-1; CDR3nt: TGCGCCAGCAGCCTAACCATGAGCTCCTACAATGAGCAGTTCTTC; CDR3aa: CASSLTMSSYNEQFF
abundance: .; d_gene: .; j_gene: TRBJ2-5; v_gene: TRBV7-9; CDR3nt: TGTGCCAGCAGCTTAGGGGGGTTCGATGAGACCCAGTACTTC; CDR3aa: CASSLGGFDETQYF
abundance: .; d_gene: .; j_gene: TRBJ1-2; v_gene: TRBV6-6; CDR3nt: TGTGCCAGCAGCCCGGATCCTAACTATGGCTACACCTTC; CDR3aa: CASSPDPNYGYTF
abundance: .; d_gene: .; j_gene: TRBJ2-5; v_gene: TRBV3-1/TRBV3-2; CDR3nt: TGTGCCAGCAGCCGGAGGACAGACCTCGGGAAGACCCAGTACTTC; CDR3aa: CASSRRTDLGKTQYF
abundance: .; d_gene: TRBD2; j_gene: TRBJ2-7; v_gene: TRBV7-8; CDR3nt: TGTGCCAGCAGCTCCCGACTAGCGGGAGTAGGAGGCGAGCAGTACTTC; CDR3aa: CASSSRLAGVGGEQYF
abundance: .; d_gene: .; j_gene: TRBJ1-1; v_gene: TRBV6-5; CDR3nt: TGTGCCAGCAGTCCTCTCCTGCGGGCGAACACTGAAGCTTTCTTT; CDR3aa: CASSPLLRANTEAFF
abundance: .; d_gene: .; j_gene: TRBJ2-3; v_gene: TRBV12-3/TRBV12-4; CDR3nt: TGTGCCAGCAACCGGGGAGGAACCGATACGCAGTATTTT; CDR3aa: CASNRGGTDTQYF
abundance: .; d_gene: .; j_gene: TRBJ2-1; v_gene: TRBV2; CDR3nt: TGTGCCAGCAGTGTGGAGAGGAGCTCCTACAATGAGCAGTTCTTC; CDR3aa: CASSVERSSYNEQFF
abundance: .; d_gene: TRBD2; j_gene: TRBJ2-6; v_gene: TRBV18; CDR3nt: TGTGCCAGCTCACCACTCTCCAGCGGGGGGACTGGGGCCAACGTCCTGACTTTC; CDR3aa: CASSPLSSGGTGANVLTF
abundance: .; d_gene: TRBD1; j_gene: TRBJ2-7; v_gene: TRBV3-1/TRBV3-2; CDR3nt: TGTGCCAGCAGCCCGATAGGGACAGGGGGCGAGCAGTACTTC; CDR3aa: CASSPIGTGGEQYF
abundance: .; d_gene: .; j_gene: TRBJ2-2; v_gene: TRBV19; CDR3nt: TGTGCCAGTAAAGTGGCCAGTCTGGGCGGGGAGCTGTTTTTT; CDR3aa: CASKVASLGGELFF
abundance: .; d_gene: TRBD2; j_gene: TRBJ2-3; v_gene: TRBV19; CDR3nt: TGTGCCAGTAGTGGCGGGAGGTGGGGCACAGATACGCAGTATTTT; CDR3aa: CASSGGRWGTDTQYF
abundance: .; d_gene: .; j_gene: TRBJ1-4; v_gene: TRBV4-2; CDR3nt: TGTGCCAGCAGCCAAGATGAAGCCATTCGGGAAAAACTGTTTTTT; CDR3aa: CASSQDEAIREKLFF
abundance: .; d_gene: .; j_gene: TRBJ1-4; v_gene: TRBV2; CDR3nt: TGTGCCAGCAACCCTCCGGATGAAAAACTGTTTTTT; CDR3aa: CASNPPDEKLFF
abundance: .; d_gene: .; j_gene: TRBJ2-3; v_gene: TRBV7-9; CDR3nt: TGTGCCAGCAGCTTAGGGTTCCGGGGTAGCACAGATACGCAGTATTTT; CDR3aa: CASSLGFRGSTDTQYF
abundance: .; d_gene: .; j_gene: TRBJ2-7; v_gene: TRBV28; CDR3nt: TGTGCCAGCAGTTCACCCGGGGGAAACGAGCAGTACTTC; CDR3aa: CASSSPGGNEQYF
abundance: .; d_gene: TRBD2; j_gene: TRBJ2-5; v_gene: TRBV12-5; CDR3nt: TGTGCTAGTGGAGCTAGCGGGGAAGAGACCCAGTACTTC; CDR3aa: CASGASGEETQYF
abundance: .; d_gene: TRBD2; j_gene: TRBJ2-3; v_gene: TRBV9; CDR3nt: TGTGCCAGCAGCGGGGGGACTAGCGGGAGCTGGGATACGCAGTATTTT; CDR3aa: CASSGGTSGSWDTQYF
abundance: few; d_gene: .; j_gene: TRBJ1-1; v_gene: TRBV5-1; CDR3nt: TGCGCCAGCAGCTTGGAGGGCCGGGGCACTGAAGCTTTCTTT; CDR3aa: CASSLEGRGTEAFF
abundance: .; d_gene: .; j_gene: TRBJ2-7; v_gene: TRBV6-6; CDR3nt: TGTGCCAGCAGTTACTCGCACGGAGTCTACGAGCAGTACTTC; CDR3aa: CASSYSHGVYEQYF
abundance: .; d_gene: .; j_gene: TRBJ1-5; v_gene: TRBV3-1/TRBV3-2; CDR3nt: TGTGCCAGCAGCCAACGGGGCGGCAATCAGCCCCAGCATTTT; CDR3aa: CASSQRGGNQPQHF
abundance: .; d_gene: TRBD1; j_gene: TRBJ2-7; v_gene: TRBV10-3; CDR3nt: TGTGCCATCAGCCGGGACAGGGGTTACGAGCAGTACTTC; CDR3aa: CAISRDRGYEQYF
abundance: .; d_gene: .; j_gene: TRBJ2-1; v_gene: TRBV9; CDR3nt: TGTGCCAGCAGCGTTAGCCGGGATCTGAATCGGGGCTCCTACAATGAGCAGTTCTTC; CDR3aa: CASSVSRDLNRGSYNEQFF
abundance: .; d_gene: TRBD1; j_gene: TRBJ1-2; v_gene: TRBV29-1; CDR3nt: TGCAGCGTCCGAAAGCGGGACAGGCCCTTCGATGGCTACACCTTC; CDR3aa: CSVRKRDRPFDGYTF
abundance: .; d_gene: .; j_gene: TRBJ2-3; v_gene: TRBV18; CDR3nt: TGTGCCAGCTCACTACAGGAGTACGGAGATACGCAGTATTTT; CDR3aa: CASSLQEYGDTQYF
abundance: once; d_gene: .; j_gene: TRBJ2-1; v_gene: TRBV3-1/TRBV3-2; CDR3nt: TGTGCCAGCAGCCAAGAAAGGACGGGCTCCTACAATGAGCAGTTCTTC; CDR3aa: CASSQERTGSYNEQFF
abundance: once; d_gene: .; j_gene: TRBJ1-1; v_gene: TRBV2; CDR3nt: TGTGCCAGCAGAAGGAGGGCAGGGGCAACTGAAGCTTTCTTT; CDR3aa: CASRRRAGATEAFF
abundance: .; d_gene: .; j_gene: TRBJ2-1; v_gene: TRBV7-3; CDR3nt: TGTGCCAGCAGCTTAACGAACTCGAATGAGCAGTTCTTC; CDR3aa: CASSLTNSNEQFF
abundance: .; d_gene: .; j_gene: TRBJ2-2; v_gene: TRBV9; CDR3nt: TGTGCCAGCAGCGTAGCAGTATTTGGGGGCGGGGAGCTGTTTTTT; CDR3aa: CASSVAVFGGGELFF
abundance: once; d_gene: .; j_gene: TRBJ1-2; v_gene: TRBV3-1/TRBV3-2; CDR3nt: TGTGCCAGCAGCCAAGGTCACAGGGTGGACAGCTATGGCTACACCTTC; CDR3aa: CASSQGHRVDSYGYTF
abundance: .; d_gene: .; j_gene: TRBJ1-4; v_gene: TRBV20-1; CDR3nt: TGCAGTGCTAGTAGTATACAGGCCCTCGGGGAAAAACTGTTTTTT; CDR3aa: CSASSIQALGEKLFF
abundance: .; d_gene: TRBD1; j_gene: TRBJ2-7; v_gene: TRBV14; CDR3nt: TGTGCCAGCAGCCAGGGGGCAGGGGGCTCCTACGAGCAGTACTTC; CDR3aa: CASSQGAGGSYEQYF
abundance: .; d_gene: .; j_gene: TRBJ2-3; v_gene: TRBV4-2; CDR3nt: TGTGCCAGCAGCCAAGAAGGAGCGATACGCACAGATACGCAGTATTTT; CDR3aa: CASSQEGAIRTDTQYF
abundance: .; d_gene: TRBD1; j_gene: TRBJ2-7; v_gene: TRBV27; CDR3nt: TGTGCCAGCAGTTTACTCGGACAGGGGGCCCACGAGCAGTACTTC; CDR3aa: CASSLLGQGAHEQYF
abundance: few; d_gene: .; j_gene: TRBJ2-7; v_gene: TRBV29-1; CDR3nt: TGCAGCGTTCAAAATTTAGCCAGAGGATACGAGCAGTACTTC; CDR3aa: CSVQNLARGYEQYF
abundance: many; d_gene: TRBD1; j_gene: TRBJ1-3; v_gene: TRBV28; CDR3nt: TGTGCCAGCAGGCAGCGGGACAGGGGGTTTGGAAACACCATATATTTT; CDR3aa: CASRQRDRGFGNTIYF
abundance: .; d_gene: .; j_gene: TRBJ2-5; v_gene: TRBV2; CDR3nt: TGTGCCAGCAGTGAGGGCGGGACTTATCAAGAGACCCAGTACTTC; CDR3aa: CASSEGGTYQETQYF
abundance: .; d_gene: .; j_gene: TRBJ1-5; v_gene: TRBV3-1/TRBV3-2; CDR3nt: TGTGCCAGCAGCCAATCATATCAGCCCCAGCATTTT; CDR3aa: CASSQSYQPQHF
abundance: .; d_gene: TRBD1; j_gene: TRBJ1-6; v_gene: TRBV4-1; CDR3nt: TGCGCCAGCAGCCAAGAGGGCCACAGGGGAAATAATTCACCCCTCCACTTT; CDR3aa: CASSQEGHRGNNSPLHF
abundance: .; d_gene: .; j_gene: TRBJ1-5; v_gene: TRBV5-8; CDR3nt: TGTGCCAGCAGCTTACAGGGTGGAACTCAGCCCCAGCATTTT; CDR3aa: CASSLQGGTQPQHF
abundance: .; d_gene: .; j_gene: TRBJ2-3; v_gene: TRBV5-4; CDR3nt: TGTGCCAGCAGCTTCCCTAGCTCCACAGATACGCAGTATTTT; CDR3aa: CASSFPSSTDTQYF
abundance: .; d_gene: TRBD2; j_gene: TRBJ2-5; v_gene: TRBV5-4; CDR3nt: TGTGCCAGCAGCTGGGGGGGTGAGGGGACCCAGTACTTC; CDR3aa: CASSWGGEGTQYF
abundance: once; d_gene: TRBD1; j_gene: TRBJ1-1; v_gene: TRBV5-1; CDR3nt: TGCGCCAGCAGCCAGCGACAGGGTCACACTGAAGCTTTCTTT; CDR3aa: CASSQRQGHTEAFF
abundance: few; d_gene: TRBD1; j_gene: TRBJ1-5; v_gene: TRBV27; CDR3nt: TGTGCCAGCAGTCCCCTCAGGGGGCACAAGCCCCAGCATTTT; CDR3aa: CASSPLRGHKPQHF